This entry concerns a single T cell receptor beta chain. This entry comes from a study of blood T cell repertoires in COVID-19. Using immunoSEQ multiplex PCR, the repertoire was profiled, and TCRdb retains in-frame clones only, with some absent. Of roughly 200,000 clones in the sample, 70% to 80% were seen once. From germline, CDR1 is DFQATT and CDR2 SNEGSKA (reference sequence). V was shortened by 6 bases and J by 5 bases, with 8 bases between the two germline ends. The CDR3 sequence is 11 residues long. The chain couples TRBV20-1 to TRBJ2-1; D is ambiguous. The sequenced sample was peripheral blood. The receptor was isolated from a middle-aged man who had recovered from COVID-19. CDR3 residues: CSAAENNEQFF. The CDR3 DNA is TGCAGTGCGGCAGAAAACAATGAGCAGTTCTTC.